These 13 T cell receptor beta chains originate from one sample sequenced in a study of blood T cell repertoires in COVID-19. Assay: immunoSEQ multiplex PCR; the TCRdb copy retains only in-frame clones and omits some. Among about 73,000 clones listed, around 80% were seen once. Material for sequencing was peripheral blood. These receptors were obtained from an elderly man with active or convalescent COVID-19.

The rearrangement joins TRBV7-2 to TRBJ1-3, with a possible D match to TRBD1 (5 bases). V lost 5 bases and J 2 bases, leaving 10 bases between the germline ends. CDR3 length: 14 amino acids. CDR1 is SGHTA and CDR2 is FQGNSA in the germline V gene. The CDR3 is CASSVDSPGNTIYF. The CDR3 DNA reads TGTGCCAGCAGCGTCGACAGCCCTGGAAACACCATATATTTT.

V is TRBV19 and J is TRBJ2-7, with D possibly TRBD2 on 5 matching bases. In germline, CDR1 is LNHDA, CDR2 SQIVND (reference sequence). This CDR3 contains 15 residues. V was shortened by 4 bases and J by 1 base, with 14 bases between the two germline ends. CDR3 coding DNA: TGTGCCAGTAGTAAGGGTCTAGCACCATCCTACGAGCAGTACTTC. Translated, it gives CASSKGLAPSYEQYF.

J is TRBJ2-2 and V is TRBV9; TRBD2 agrees at 11 bases. Germline V CDR1 and CDR2: SGDLS, YYNGEE. The J segment lost 4 bases and the V segment lost 3 bases, leaving 2 bases of the junction unmatched. This CDR3 has 15 residues. The chain's CDR3 is CASSAGLAVTGELFF. CDR3 coding DNA: TGTGCCAGCAGCGCGGGACTAGCGGTCACCGGGGAGCTGTTTTTT.

The V call is TRBV28, the J call TRBJ2-5, with 14 bases matching TRBD2. CDR3 length equals 16 residues. The trim removed 5 bases at V and 3 bases at J, leaving 5 bases unmatched. In germline, CDR1 is MDHEN, CDR2 SYDVKM. CDR3 in amino acids: CASSLGLAGGEETQYF. In DNA, the CDR3 is TGTGCCAGCAGTCTCGGACTAGCGGGAGGAGAAGAGACCCAGTACTTC.

This clone was seen a single time. J is TRBJ1-2 and V is TRBV5-1; a weak D match, TRBD1 (6 bases). V was pared by 0 bases and J by 7 bases, with 16 bases between. CDR3 length: 15 amino acids. CDR1 and CDR2 (germline): SGHRS, YFSETQ. The CDR3 DNA reads TGCGCCAGCAGCTTGGAAGGAACGACAGGACGTGGCTACACCTTC. This encodes CASSLEGTTGRGYTF.

As regards this clone: Within the sample, other DNA sequences also encode this same CDR3. The rearrangement links TRBV5-1 to TRBJ2-1; D is perhaps TRBD2 (6 bases). The V gene's germline CDR1 is SGHRS and CDR2 YFSETQ. This CDR3 is built from 13 residues. The V gene lost 0 bases and the J gene lost 6 bases, with 7 bases spanning the gap. CDR3 region: CASSLAGLNEQFF. As DNA, the CDR3 is TGCGCCAGCAGCTTGGCGGGACTCAATGAGCAGTTCTTC.

The DNA for the CDR3 is TGTGCCACCAGCAGAGATTCGGGGGGGCAAGAGACCCAGTACTTC. This encodes CATSRDSGGQETQYF. The J gene is TRBJ2-5, the V gene TRBV15; 8 positions agree with TRBD2. V shed 0 bases, J shed 2 bases, and the junction held 2 bases outside the gene matches. Germline CDR1 LNHNV, CDR2 YYDKDF (reference sequence). This CDR3 is built from 15 residues.

This clone is medium-sized. V and J are TRBV24-1 and TRBJ1-5; no definite D call. Trimming took 3 bases from V and 0 from J, leaving 14 bases between them. Germline V CDR1 and CDR2: KGHDR, SFDVKD. The CDR3 loop spans 17 amino acids. In nucleotides, the CDR3 is TGTGCCACCAGTGATCCTACGGGGAGGAGTAGCAATCAGCCCCAGCATTTT. Protein sequence: CATSDPTGRSSNQPQHF.

The rearrangement joins TRBV5-1 to TRBJ2-5, with TRBD1 matching 10 bases. Germline V lookup: CDR1 SGHRS, CDR2 YFSETQ. The J segment lost 5 bases and the V segment lost 4 bases, leaving 8 bases of the junction unmatched. The CDR3 consists of 15 residues. CDR3 nucleotide sequence: TGCGCCAGCAGCCAGGGACAGGGGATAAGTGAGACCCAGTACTTC. This translates into CASSQGQGISETQYF.

The chain is built from TRBV11-2 and TRBJ2-1, with 7 bases lining up with TRBD2. Looked up from germline, CDR1 is SGHAT and CDR2 is FQNNGV. This CDR3 has 17 residues. V was pared by 0 bases and J by 5 bases, with 10 bases of the junction left unmatched. The CDR3 sequence is CASSLDPMERGNNEQFF. The CDR3 DNA reads as TGTGCCAGCAGCTTAGATCCAATGGAGCGGGGAAACAATGAGCAGTTCTTC.

The genes are TRBV4-3 and TRBJ2-1, with 7 bases lining up with TRBD1. The CDR3 has 13 residues. Germline V gene lookup returns CDR1 LGHNA and CDR2 YSLEER. J was trimmed by 8 bases and V by 5 bases; bases with no gene match: 6. The CDR3 DNA reads as TGCGCCAGCAGCTACCGACAGGGAGATGAGCAGTTCTTC. It is translated as CASSYRQGDEQFF.

The chain recombines TRBV9 with TRBJ1-1; a weak D match, TRBD1 (6 bases). V was clipped by 0 bases and J by 6 bases, with 9 bases between them. Per the germline V gene, CDR1 is SGDLS and CDR2 is YYNGEE. CDR3 length: 13 amino acids. The CDR3 DNA reads TGTGCCAGCAGCGTAGAGGACAGATCTGAAGCTTTCTTT. This translates into CASSVEDRSEAFF. Supplemented by reference TRBV9 and TRBJ1-1, the full variable domain reads DSGVTQTPKHLITATGQRVTLRCSPRSGDLSVYWYQQSLDQGLQFLIQYYNGEERAKGNILERFSAQQFPDLHSELNLSSLELGDSALYFCASSVEDRSEAFFGQGTRLTVV.

Points on this clone: The same CDR3 also results from other DNA sequences found in this sample. The rearrangement joins TRBV7-9 to TRBJ1-6; D not certain. From germline, CDR1 is SEHNR and CDR2 FQNEAQ (reference sequence). Deletions cut 6 bases from V and 5 bases from J, with 11 bases between. This CDR3 has 14 amino acids. The CDR3 protein is CASSLIQDNSPLHF. CDR3 DNA sequence: TGTGCCAGCAGTCTTATCCAGGATAATTCACCCCTCCACTTT.